One sample yielded the 22 T cell receptor beta chains listed below, sequenced in a study of shared clonotypes between healthy human individuals. Data came from immunoSEQ multiplex PCR; TCRdb stores just in-frame clones and leaves some out. The sample carries 730,000 or so clones, more than 70% recorded once. Material: memory CD4+ T cells sorted from blood. The subset is: CD45RA-negative fraction. These receptors were collected from a woman in her twenties or thirties in good health.

The chain carries TRBV5-1 and TRBJ2-5; 9 bases fit TRBD2. Gene TRBJ2-7 matches the end of the DNA better, so the J call may be wrong. The CDR3 extends over 18 amino acids. Germline CDR1 reads SGHRS; CDR2 reads YFSETQ. The CDR3 reads CASSLALSGRPPRYEQYF. In DNA, the CDR3 is TGCGCCAGCAGCTTGGCCCTTAGCGGGAGACCCCCGCGGTACGAGCAGTACTTC.

This chain joins TRBV12-5 and TRBJ2-1, with 9 bases aligning to TRBD1. CDR3 size: 12 residues. Germline loops: CDR1 LGHNT, CDR2 FRNRAP. Trimming took 5 bases from V and 14 from J; bases not matched to a gene: 7. The CDR3 sequence is CASGNRDRAKFF. The CDR3 DNA reads as TGTGCTAGTGGTAATCGGGACAGGGCGAAGTTCTTC.

The chain carries TRBV29-1 and TRBJ2-7, with 12 bases matching TRBD2. The CDR3 consists of 13 residues. CDR1 is SQVTM and CDR2 is ANQGSEA in the germline V gene. J gave up 7 bases and V 6 bases, and 7 bases lay outside the gene matches. The CDR3 nucleotides are TGCAGCGTGCAACTAGCGGGAGGTATAGAGCAGTACTTC. Translation: CSVQLAGGIEQYF.

The chain combines TRBV6-1 with TRBJ1-5; TRBD1 agrees at 7 bases. Germline assignment: CDR1 MNHNS and CDR2 SASEGT. V lost 4 bases to trimming and J lost 5 bases; unmatched junction nucleotides: 5. The CDR3 is made up of 14 amino acids. Here the CDR3 reads CASSGSTGDQPQHF. The CDR3 DNA reads TGTGCCAGCAGTGGTAGCACAGGGGATCAGCCCCAGCATTTT.

The CDR3 DNA reads as TGTGCCAGCAGTTCCTGGACTAGCGAAGTATACTTC. This sequence encodes CASSSWTSEVYF. The chain combines TRBV27 with TRBJ2-7; 9 bases line up with TRBD2. Germline CDR1 MNHEY, CDR2 SMNVEV (reference sequence). The CDR3 has 12 amino acids. The junction had 8 bases not matched to a gene; V was cut back by 4 bases and J by 13 bases.

This sequence joins TRBV28 and TRBJ2-7; TRBD2 matches 12 bases. V lost 6 bases and J lost 7; bases outside the gene matches: 7. Germline V CDR1 and CDR2: MDHEN, SYDVKM. The CDR3 sequence is 14 residues long. The DNA of the CDR3 is TGTGCCAGCAGCCGGACTAGCGGGAAAGTAGAGCAGTACTTC. Residues: CASSRTSGKVEQYF.

V is TRBV4-2 and J is TRBJ1-3; TRBD1 matches at 9 bases. V gave up 3 bases and J gave up 0 bases; unmatched junction bases: 3. The CDR3 spans 16 residues. CDR1 and CDR2 (germline): LGHNA, YNFKEQ. For the CDR3, the DNA is TGTGCCAGCAGCCAGCCGGGACAGGGCTCTGGAAACACCATATATTTT. The encoded protein is CASSQPGQGSGNTIYF.

This rearrangement joins TRBV28 to TRBJ1-4; 8 bases are shared with TRBD1. CDR3 length: 15 residues. Germline-derived CDR1 and CDR2 are MDHEN and SYDVKM. V lost 5 bases and J lost 7; bases outside the gene matches: 9. The CDR3 nucleotides are TGTGCCAGCAGTCATCTAACAGGGGGAGGTGAAAAACTGTTTTTT. This translates into CASSHLTGGGEKLFF.

This rearrangement joins TRBV28 to TRBJ2-1, with D possibly being TRBD1 (7 bases). With 7 bases removed from V and 7 bases from J, the gap between germline ends came to 20 bases. The CDR3 loop spans 15 amino acids. CDR1 is MDHEN and CDR2 is SYDVKM in the germline V gene. CDR3 region: CASTRGGTARNEQFF. In nucleotides, the CDR3 is TGTGCCAGCACTCGAGGCGGGACAGCCCGGAATGAGCAGTTCTTC.

J is TRBJ2-7 and V is TRBV27; no clear D gene. Germline V gives CDR1 MNHEY, CDR2 SMNVEV (reference sequence). The V end was cut by 4 bases, the J end by 1 base, with 8 bases between. The CDR3 has 13 residues. CDR3: CASSSWGSYEQYF. CDR3 sequence (DNA): TGTGCCAGCAGTTCCTGGGGTTCCTACGAGCAGTACTTC.

This chain connects TRBV6-1 to TRBJ1-2; perhaps TRBD1 as D (6 bases). Trimming left V 6 bases short and J 8 bases short, with 22 bases between. The CDR3 is made up of 15 amino acids. Germline-derived CDR1 and CDR2 are MNHNS and SASEGT. The CDR3 nucleotides read TGTGCCAGCAGCCAAGAACAGGGACATGTTAGAGGCTACACCTTC. This sequence encodes CASSQEQGHVRGYTF.

In this sample, this clone turned up a few times. CDR3 protein: CASSWGGQHNQPQHF. For the CDR3, the DNA is TGTGCCAGCAGTTGGGGTGGACAGCATAATCAGCCCCAGCATTTT. V and J are TRBV25-1 and TRBJ1-5; perhaps TRBD1 as D (6 bases). The V end lost 5 bases, the J end lost 4 bases, and 15 bases lay between the germline ends. This CDR3 spans 15 amino acids. CDR1 is MGHDK, CDR2 SYGVNS, per germline. The whole variable domain, filled in from reference TRBV25-1 and TRBJ1-5, reads EADIYQTPRYLVIGTGKKITLECSQTMGHDKMYWYQQDPGMELHLIHYSYGVNSTEKGDLSSESTVSRIRTEHFPLTLESARPSHTSQYLCASSWGGQHNQPQHFGDGTRLSIL.

The V and J genes are TRBV2 and TRBJ2-5, with D perhaps matching TRBD2 (6 bases). This CDR3 comprises 15 residues. Germline V lookup: CDR1 SNHLY, CDR2 FYNNEI. The V and J ends lost 6 bases and 5 bases respectively, with 19 bases between them. CDR3 sequence (DNA): TGTGCCAGCAGACTCCGGGCTTCGGCGGGGGAGACCCAGTACTTC. Its translation: CASRLRASAGETQYF. The full variable domain, its missing parts supplied by reference TRBV2 and TRBJ2-5, is EPEVTQTPSHQVTQMGQEVILRCVPISNHLYFYWYRQILGQKVEFLVSFYNNEISEKSEIFDDQFSVERPDGSNFTLKIRSTKLEDSAMYFCASRLRASAGETQYFGPGTRLLVL.

A note on this clone: In the same sample, other DNA sequences code for this CDR3. This sequence joins TRBV4-2 and TRBJ2-2; D is ambiguous. This CDR3 is built from 12 residues. CDR1 and CDR2 from the germline V gene are LGHNA and YNFKEQ. V lost 0 bases to trimming and J lost 6 bases, with 2 bases between them. The CDR3 sequence: CASSQESGELFF. CDR3 bases: TGTGCCAGCAGCCAAGAGTCCGGGGAGCTGTTTTTT.

This chain uses TRBV27 with TRBJ1-2; no definite D call. CDR1 and CDR2 (germline): MNHEY, SMNVEV (reference sequence). V gave up 2 bases and J gave up 6 bases, with 13 bases separating them. This CDR3 has 14 residues. In nucleotides, the CDR3 is TGTGCCAGCAGTTTAGTTGGCAAGAGGGATGGCTACACCTTC. Translating gives CASSLVGKRDGYTF.

The rearrangement joins TRBV19 to TRBJ2-1; 14 bases align to TRBD2. The CDR3 runs to 16 residues. V gave up 9 bases and J gave up 5 bases; unmatched junction bases: 9. From germline, CDR1 is LNHDA and CDR2 SQIVND (reference sequence). In DNA form, the CDR3 reads TGTGCCAGCGGGACTAGCGGGAGCCCGAGGAACAATGAGCAGTTCTTC. This sequence encodes CASGTSGSPRNNEQFF.

This clone occurred a few times. The sample carries other DNA sequences with the same CDR3. This chain connects TRBV5-1 to TRBJ2-7; 8 bases map to TRBD1. This CDR3 spans 14 amino acids. The V gene end was trimmed by 3 bases and the J gene end by 3 bases; junction bases not matched to a gene: 5. The germline V gene encodes CDR1 SGHRS and CDR2 YFSETQ. CDR3 protein: CASSSTGGIYEQYF. In DNA, the CDR3 is TGCGCCAGCAGCTCCACAGGGGGAATCTACGAGCAGTACTTC.

Note on this clone: Other nucleotide sequences from this sample produce the same CDR3. The V gene is TRBV30, the J gene TRBJ1-5; D is ambiguous. Trimming cost V 2 bases and J 0 bases, with 11 bases left between them. The CDR3 covers 15 residues. In germline, CDR1 is GTSNPN, CDR2 SVGIG (reference sequence). The CDR3 sequence is CAWSSGSSSNQPQHF. Written as DNA, the CDR3 is TGTGCCTGGAGTTCCGGGAGTTCTAGCAATCAGCCCCAGCATTTT. Using reference TRBV30 and TRBJ1-5 for the parts outside the CDR3, the full variable domain is SQTIHQWPATLVQPVGSPLSLECTVEGTSNPNLYWYRQAAGRGLQLLFYSVGIGQISSEVPQNLSASRPQDRQFILSSKKLLLSDSGFYLCAWSSGSSSNQPQHFGDGTRLSIL.

This chain links TRBV6-5 with TRBJ1-2; D is unresolved. The V end was cut by 10 bases, the J end by 2 bases, with 14 bases between. The CDR3 spans 13 residues. Germline loops: CDR1 MNHEY, CDR2 SVGAGI. The CDR3 DNA is TGTGCCACCACCAAGTCGACAAACTATGGCTACACCTTC. Translated, it gives CATTKSTNYGYTF.

The CDR3 sequence: CASSSQGVNTDTQYF. The CDR3 nucleotides are TGTGCCAGCAGCTCACAGGGGGTGAACACAGATACGCAGTATTTT. The chain has TRBV7-2 and TRBJ2-3; 8 nucleotides match TRBD1. Trimming cost V 4 bases and J 2 bases; bases outside gene matches: 5. Germline lookup yields CDR1 SGHTA and CDR2 FQGNSA. The CDR3 is 15 amino acids. Based on the CDR3 plus reference TRBV7-2 and TRBJ2-3, the full variable domain is GAGVSQSPSNKVTEKGKDVELRCDPISGHTALYWYRQSLGQGLEFLIYFQGNSAPDKSGLPSDRFSAERTGGSVSTLTIQRTQQEDSAVYLCASSSQGVNTDTQYFGPGTRLTVL.

The rearrangement uses TRBV5-8 and TRBJ2-5, with D tentatively TRBD1 or TRBD2 (5 bases each). The CDR3 loop spans 14 amino acids. The germline gives CDR1 SGHTS, CDR2 YDEGEE. V was trimmed by 4 bases and J by 1 base, leaving 11 bases between them. The CDR3 protein is CASSGDGFQETQYF. CDR3 DNA: TGTGCCAGCAGCGGGGACGGGTTCCAAGAGACCCAGTACTTC.

The chain uses TRBV7-2 and TRBJ2-5; TRBD1 matches 8 bases. This CDR3 contains 14 residues. Germline lookup yields CDR1 SGHTA and CDR2 FQGNSA. V was clipped by 5 bases and J by 4 bases; unmatched bases: 6. The chain's CDR3 is CASSTQTGAETQYF. For the CDR3, the DNA is TGTGCCAGCAGCACCCAGACAGGGGCAGAGACCCAGTACTTC. Full variable domain (outside the CDR3, taken from reference TRBV7-2 and TRBJ2-5): GAGVSQSPSNKVTEKGKDVELRCDPISGHTALYWYRQSLGQGLEFLIYFQGNSAPDKSGLPSDRFSAERTGGSVSTLTIQRTQQEDSAVYLCASSTQTGAETQYFGPGTRLLVL.